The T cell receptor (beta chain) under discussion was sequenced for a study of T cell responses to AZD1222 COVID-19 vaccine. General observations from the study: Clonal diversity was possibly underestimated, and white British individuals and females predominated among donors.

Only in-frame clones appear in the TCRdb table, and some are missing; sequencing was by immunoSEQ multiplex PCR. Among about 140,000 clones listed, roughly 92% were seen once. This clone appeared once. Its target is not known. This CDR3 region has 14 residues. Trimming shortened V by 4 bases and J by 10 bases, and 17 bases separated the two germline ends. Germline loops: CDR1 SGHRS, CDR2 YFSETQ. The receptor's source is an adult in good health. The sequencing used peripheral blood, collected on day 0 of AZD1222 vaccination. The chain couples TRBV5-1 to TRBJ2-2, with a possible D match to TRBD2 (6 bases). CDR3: CASSRDSKQEELFF. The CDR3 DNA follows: TGCGCCAGCAGCCGGGACTCTAAACAGGAGGAGCTGTTTTTT. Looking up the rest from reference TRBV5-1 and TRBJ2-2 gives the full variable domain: KAGVTQTPRYLIKTRGQQVTLSCSPISGHRSVSWYQQTPGQGLQFLFEYFSETQRNKGNFPGRFSGRQFSNSRSEMNVSTLELGDSALYLCASSRDSKQEELFFGEGSRLTVL.